This T cell receptor beta chain is from a study of T cells in Graves' hyperthyroidism and ophthalmopathy. Amplified regions were TCR beta CDR3 sequences from RNA transcripts. Primed by the HTBI set, a first-round RT-PCR was run on the TCR CDR3. TCRdb analysed the multiplex PCR reads with MiXCR anew, one entry per CDR3 protein. The sample records around 420,000 distinct CDR3 sequences, roughly an eighth being singletons. The length of the CDR3 is 13 residues. J gave up 2 bases and V 3 bases, and 4 bases lay outside the gene matches. CDR1 and CDR2 (germline): DFQATT, SNEGSKA (reference sequence). Source material for PBMCs was more than 9.5 ml fresh peripheral blood. This clonotype appeared many times. The antigen remains undetermined. Whole-study results and caveats: Blood samples included most of the expanded thyroid clonotypes exceeding 0.001. The model forecast ophthalmopathy, anticipating it by a median around 6.5 months before onset.

Source material: blood. The TCR was taken from a woman aged 18-30 years with Graves' hyperthyroidism. The rearrangement uses TRBV20-1 and TRBJ2-7; 7 bases fit TRBD2. DNA for the CDR3: TGCAGTGCTAGTGCGGGGGTACCCTACGAGCAGTACTTC. Residues: CSASAGVPYEQYF.